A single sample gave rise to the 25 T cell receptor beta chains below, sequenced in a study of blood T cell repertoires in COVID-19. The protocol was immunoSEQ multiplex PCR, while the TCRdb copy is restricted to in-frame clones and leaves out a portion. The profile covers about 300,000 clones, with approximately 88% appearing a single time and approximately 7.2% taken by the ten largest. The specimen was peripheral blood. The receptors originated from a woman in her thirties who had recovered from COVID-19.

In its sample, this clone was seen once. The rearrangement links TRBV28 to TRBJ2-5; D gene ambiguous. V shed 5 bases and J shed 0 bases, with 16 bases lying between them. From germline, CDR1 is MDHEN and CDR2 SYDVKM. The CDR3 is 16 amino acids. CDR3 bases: TGTGCCAGCAGTCCCCCGAGCGCCGGGTACCAAGAGACCCAGTACTTC. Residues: CASSPPSAGYQETQYF.

The CDR3 spells CASTDRSTDTQYF. The CDR3 DNA is TGTGCCAGCACAGACAGATCAACAGATACGCAGTATTTT. The V and J genes are TRBV5-4 and TRBJ2-3; the D gene is possibly TRBD1 (5 bases). The V gene's germline CDR1 is SGHNT and CDR2 YYREEE (reference sequence). The V and J ends lost 6 bases and 3 bases respectively, with 11 bases between them. CDR3 length: 13 amino acids.

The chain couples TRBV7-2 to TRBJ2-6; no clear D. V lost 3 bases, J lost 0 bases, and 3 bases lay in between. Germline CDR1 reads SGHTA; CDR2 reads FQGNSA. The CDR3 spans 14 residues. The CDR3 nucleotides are TGTGCCAGCAGCTTCGGCTCTGGGGCCAACGTCCTGACTTTC. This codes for CASSFGSGANVLTF.

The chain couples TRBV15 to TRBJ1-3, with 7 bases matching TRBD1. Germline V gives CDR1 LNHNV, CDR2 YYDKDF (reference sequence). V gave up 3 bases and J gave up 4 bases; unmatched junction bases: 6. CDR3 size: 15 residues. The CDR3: CATSRPGQRGNTIYF. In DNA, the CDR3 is TGTGCCACCAGCAGGCCGGGACAGCGAGGAAACACCATATATTTT.

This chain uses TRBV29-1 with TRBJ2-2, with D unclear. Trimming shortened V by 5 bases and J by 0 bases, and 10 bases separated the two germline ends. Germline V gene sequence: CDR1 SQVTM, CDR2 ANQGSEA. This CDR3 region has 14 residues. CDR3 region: CSVFRQANTGELFF. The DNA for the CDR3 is TGCAGCGTTTTCCGACAAGCGAACACCGGGGAGCTGTTTTTT.

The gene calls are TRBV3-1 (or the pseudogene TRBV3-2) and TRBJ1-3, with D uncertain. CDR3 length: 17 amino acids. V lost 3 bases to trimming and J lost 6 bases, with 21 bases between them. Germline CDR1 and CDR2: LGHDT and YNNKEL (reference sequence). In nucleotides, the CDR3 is TGTGCCAGCAGCCAGAGGGTAATTGCCACCCTCGAAAACACCATATATTTT. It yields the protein CASSQRVIATLENTIYF.

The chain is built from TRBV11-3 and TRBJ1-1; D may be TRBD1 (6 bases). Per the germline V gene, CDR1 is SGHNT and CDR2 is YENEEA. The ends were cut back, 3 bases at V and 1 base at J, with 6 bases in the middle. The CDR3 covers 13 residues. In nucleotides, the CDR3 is TGTGCCAGCAGCTTGACAGGGAACACTGAAGCTTTCTTT. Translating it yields CASSLTGNTEAFF.

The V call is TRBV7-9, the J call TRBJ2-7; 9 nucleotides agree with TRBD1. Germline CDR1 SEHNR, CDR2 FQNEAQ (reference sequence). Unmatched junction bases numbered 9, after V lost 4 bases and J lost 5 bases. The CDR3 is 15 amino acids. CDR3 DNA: TGTGCCAGCAGCTCCCTAACAGGGGGCAGCGACGAGCAGTACTTC. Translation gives CASSSLTGGSDEQYF.

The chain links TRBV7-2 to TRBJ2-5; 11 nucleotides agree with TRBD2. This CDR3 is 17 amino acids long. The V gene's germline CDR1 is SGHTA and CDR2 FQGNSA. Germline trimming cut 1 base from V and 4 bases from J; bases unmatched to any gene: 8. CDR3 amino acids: CASSLVFSGGARETQYF. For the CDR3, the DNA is TGTGCCAGCAGCTTAGTCTTTAGCGGGGGGGCCCGAGAGACCCAGTACTTC. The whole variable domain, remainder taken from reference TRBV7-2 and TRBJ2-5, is GAGVSQSPSNKVTEKGKDVELRCDPISGHTALYWYRQSLGQGLEFLIYFQGNSAPDKSGLPSDRFSAERTGGSVSTLTIQRTQQEDSAVYLCASSLVFSGGARETQYFGPGTRLLVL.

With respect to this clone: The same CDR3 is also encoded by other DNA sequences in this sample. The CDR3 nucleotides are TGTGCCAGCAGCGTTTTAGCGGGGGGGACAGATACGCAGTATTTT. Its protein is CASSVLAGGTDTQYF. The V gene is TRBV9, the J gene TRBJ2-3, with 11 bases matching TRBD2. V was pared by 2 bases and J by 3 bases, with 2 bases of the junction left unmatched. The CDR3 spans 15 residues. CDR1 and CDR2 from the germline V gene are SGDLS and YYNGEE.

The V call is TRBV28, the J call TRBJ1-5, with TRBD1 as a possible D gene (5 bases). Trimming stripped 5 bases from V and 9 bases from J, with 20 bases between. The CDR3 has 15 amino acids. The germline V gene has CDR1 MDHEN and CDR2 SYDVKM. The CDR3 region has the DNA TGTGCCAGCAGTGGGGAACAGAGTCGGGGGATGCCCCAGCATTTT. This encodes CASSGEQSRGMPQHF.

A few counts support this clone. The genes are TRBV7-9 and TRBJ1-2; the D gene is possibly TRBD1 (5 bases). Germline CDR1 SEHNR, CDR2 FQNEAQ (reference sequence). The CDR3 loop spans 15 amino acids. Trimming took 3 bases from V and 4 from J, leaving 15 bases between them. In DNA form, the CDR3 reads TGTGCCAGCAGCTTTCAGGGTAACAGAACCTATGGCTACACCTTC. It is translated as CASSFQGNRTYGYTF.

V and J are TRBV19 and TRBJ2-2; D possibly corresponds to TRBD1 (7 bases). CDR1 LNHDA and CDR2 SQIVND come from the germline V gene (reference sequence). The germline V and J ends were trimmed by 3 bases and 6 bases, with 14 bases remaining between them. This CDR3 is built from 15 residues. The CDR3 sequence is CASSMEGAFPGELFF. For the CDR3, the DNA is TGTGCCAGTAGTATGGAGGGGGCGTTCCCCGGGGAGCTGTTTTTT.

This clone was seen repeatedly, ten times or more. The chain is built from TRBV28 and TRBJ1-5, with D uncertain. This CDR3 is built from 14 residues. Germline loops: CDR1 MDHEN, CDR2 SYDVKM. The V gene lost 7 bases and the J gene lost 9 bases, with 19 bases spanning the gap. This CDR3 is CASIKWGSGSPQHF. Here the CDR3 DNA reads TGTGCCAGCATTAAATGGGGATCGGGGTCGCCCCAGCATTTT.

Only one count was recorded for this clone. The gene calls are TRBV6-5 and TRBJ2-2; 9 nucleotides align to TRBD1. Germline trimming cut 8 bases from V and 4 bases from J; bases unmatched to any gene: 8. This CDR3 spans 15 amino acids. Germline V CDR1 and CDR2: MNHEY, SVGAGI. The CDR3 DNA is TGTGCCAGCGGAACGGGGGACAGGGTCACCGGGGAGCTGTTTTTT. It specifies CASGTGDRVTGELFF.

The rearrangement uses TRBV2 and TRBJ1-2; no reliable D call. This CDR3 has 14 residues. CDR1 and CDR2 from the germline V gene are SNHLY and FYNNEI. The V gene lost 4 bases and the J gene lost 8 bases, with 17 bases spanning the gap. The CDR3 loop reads CASSVYSLSEGYTF. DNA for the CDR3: TGTGCCAGCAGTGTTTACAGTCTCTCGGAAGGCTACACCTTC.

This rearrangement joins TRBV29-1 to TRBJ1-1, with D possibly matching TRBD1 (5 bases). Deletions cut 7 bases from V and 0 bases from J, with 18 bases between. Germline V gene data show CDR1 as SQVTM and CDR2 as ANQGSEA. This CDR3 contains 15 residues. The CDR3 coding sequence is TGCAGCGCCGGGGGGACCGATGCAATGAACACTGAAGCTTTCTTT. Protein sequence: CSAGGTDAMNTEAFF.

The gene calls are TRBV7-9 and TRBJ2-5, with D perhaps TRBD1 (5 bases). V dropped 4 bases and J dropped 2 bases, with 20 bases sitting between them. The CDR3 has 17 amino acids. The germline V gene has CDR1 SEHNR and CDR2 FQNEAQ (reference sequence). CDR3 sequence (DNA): TGTGCCAGCAGCTCGAGTACAGACAGAGACCATCAAGAGACCCAGTACTTC. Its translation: CASSSSTDRDHQETQYF.

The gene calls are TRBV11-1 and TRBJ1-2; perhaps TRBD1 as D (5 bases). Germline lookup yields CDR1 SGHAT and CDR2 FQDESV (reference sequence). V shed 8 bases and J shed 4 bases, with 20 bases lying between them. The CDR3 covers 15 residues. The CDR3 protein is CASDRVKVGLYGYTF. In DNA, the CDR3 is TGTGCCAGCGATCGGGTAAAGGTGGGACTCTATGGCTACACCTTC.

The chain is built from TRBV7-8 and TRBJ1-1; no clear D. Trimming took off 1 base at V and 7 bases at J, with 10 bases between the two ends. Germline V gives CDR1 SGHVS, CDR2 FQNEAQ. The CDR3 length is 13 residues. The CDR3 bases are TGTGCCAGCAGCTTAGTTTTAGGAGATGAAGCTTTCTTT. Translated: CASSLVLGDEAFF.

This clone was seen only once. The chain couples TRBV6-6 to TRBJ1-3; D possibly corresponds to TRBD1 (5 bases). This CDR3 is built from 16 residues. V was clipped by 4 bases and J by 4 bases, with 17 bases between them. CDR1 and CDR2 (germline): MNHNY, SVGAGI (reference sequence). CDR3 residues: CASSSPGRHTGNTIYF. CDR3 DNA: TGTGCCAGCAGTTCCCCAGGGCGGCACACCGGAAACACCATATATTTT.

The CDR3 DNA sequence: TGCGCCAGCAGCCCCGGGACATCCAAAAACATTCAGTACTTC. This codes for CASSPGTSKNIQYF. The gene calls are TRBV5-1 and TRBJ2-4, with D perhaps TRBD1 (6 bases). The germline V and J ends were trimmed by 4 bases and 2 bases, with 10 bases remaining between them. Per germline, CDR1 SGHRS and CDR2 YFSETQ. CDR3 size: 14 residues.

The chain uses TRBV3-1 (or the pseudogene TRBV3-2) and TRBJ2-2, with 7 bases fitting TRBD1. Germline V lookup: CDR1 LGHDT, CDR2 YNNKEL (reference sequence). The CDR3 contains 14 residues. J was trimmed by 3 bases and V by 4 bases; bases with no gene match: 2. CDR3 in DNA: TGTGCCAGCAGCCGAGACAGGGACACCGGGGAGCTGTTTTTT. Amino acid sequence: CASSRDRDTGELFF.

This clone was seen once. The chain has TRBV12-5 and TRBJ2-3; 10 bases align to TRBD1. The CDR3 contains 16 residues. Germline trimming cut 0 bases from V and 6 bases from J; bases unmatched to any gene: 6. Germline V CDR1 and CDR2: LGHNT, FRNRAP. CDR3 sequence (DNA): TGTGCTAGTGGTTTGGTATTGGGACAGGGGAGCGATACGCAGTATTTT. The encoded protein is CASGLVLGQGSDTQYF. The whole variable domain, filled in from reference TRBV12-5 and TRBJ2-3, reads DARVTQTPRHKVTEMGQEVTMRCQPILGHNTVFWYRQTMMQGLELLAYFRNRAPLDDSGMPKDRFSAEMPDATLATLKIQPSEPRDSAVYFCASGLVLGQGSDTQYFGPGTRLTVL.

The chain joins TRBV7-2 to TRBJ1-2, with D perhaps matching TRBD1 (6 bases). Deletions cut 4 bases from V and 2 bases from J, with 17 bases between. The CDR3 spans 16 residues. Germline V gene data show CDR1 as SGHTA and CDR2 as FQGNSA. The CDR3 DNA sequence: TGTGCCAGCAGCTCTCAGACAGGCACTTTAAACTATGGCTACACCTTC. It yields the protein CASSSQTGTLNYGYTF.